This T cell receptor beta chain appears in the sequencing data of a study of blood T cell repertoires in COVID-19. Study as a whole: Italy, Spain and the United States were the sources of the convalescent and acute COVID-19 samples. Sample material is recorded as cDNA or gDNA derived from T cells, B-cell-depleted T cells, or PBMCs.

The protocol was immunoSEQ multiplex PCR, while the TCRdb copy is restricted to in-frame clones and leaves out a portion. Here the sample spans tens of thousands of clones, more than 85% being singletons. The sequenced sample consisted of peripheral blood. The clonotype was recovered from a human donor with active COVID-19. The donor label of this sample is uncertain.

This CDR3 reads CASSQETGGEAFF. The CDR3 DNA reads TGCGCCAGCAGCCAAGAAACCGGGGGTGAAGCTTTCTTT. This chain connects TRBV4-1 to TRBJ1-1; D is perhaps TRBD1 (5 bases). The CDR3 is made up of 13 amino acids. Trimming stripped 0 bases from V and 7 bases from J, with 9 bases between. Germline V gene sequence: CDR1 MGHRA, CDR2 YSYEKL.